This T cell receptor beta chain is drawn from a study of T cell repertoires in aging, cancer and after chemotherapy. In the study overall: Six age groups, ranging from 30 or younger to 70 or older, included the donors. Patients with glioblastoma brain tumors were sampled before and after temozolomide-based therapy.

TRB rearrangements spanning V, D and J were amplified using mixed TRB-A/B primers. TCRdb analysed the multiplex PCR reads with MiXCR anew, one entry per CDR3 protein. The sample lists roughly 7,800 distinct CDR3 sequences; around 59% were seen once. The CDR3 is 14 residues long. Germline V gene sequence: CDR1 MNHEY, CDR2 SVGAGI. The germline V and J ends were trimmed by 5 bases and 1 base, with 8 bases remaining between them. TCR beta rearrangements were amplified from peripheral blood genomic DNA. The receptor was derived from a human donor with a solid tumor. The specimen was blood. The J gene is TRBJ2-2, the V gene TRBV6-5, with no clear D. CDR3 sequence (DNA): TGTGCCAGCAGTGAGTACAGGAACACCGGGGAGCTGTTTTTT. This encodes CASSEYRNTGELFF.